These T cell receptor beta chains were read from a single sample in a study of cytomegalovirus exposure and HLA in healthy donors. Produced via immunoSEQ multiplex PCR; TCRdb's table is partial and in-frame only. The table shows about 120,000 clones, with approximately 81% occurring only once. Sequencing was carried out using PBMCs. These receptor sequences come from a woman younger than 45 in good health and CMV-seronegative. Both conserved end residues are part of each CDR3. D genes are given only for firm matches. The size field is filled for only some rows; it gives once, few, many or a size class.

clone size	V gene	D gene	J gene	CDR3 protein	CDR3 DNA
NA	TRBV5-3	NA	TRBJ1-1	CARSLGQLNTEAFF	TGTGCCAGAAGCTTGGGACAGTTGAACACTGAAGCTTTCTTT
NA	TRBV7-2	TRBD1	TRBJ2-7	CASSSDRDTTYEQYF	TGTGCCAGCAGCTCGGACAGGGATACCACCTACGAGCAGTACTTC
NA	TRBV4-2	TRBD1	TRBJ1-1	CASSPFDRGENTEAFF	TGTGCCAGCAGCCCCTTTGACAGGGGCGAGAACACTGAAGCTTTCTTT
NA	TRBV30	TRBD2	TRBJ2-5	CAWSRTSRETQYF	TGTGCCTGGAGTCGGACTAGCAGAGAGACCCAGTACTTC
NA	TRBV11-2	TRBD2	TRBJ2-7	CASSRGTSGEQYF	TGTGCCAGCAGCCGGGGGACTAGCGGCGAGCAGTACTTC
NA	TRBV5-1	TRBD1	TRBJ2-7	CASSSITGQGHYEQYF	TGCGCCAGCAGCAGTATTACCGGACAGGGACACTACGAGCAGTACTTC
NA	TRBV28	TRBD1	TRBJ1-6	CASSLQGANNSPLHF	TGTGCCAGCAGTTTACAGGGGGCTAATAATTCACCCCTCCACTTT
NA	TRBV2	NA	TRBJ2-1	CASSPGADPYNEQFF	TGTGCCAGCAGCCCAGGAGCGGACCCCTACAATGAGCAGTTCTTC
NA	TRBV7-9	TRBD1	TRBJ2-5	CASSADRGGETQYF	TGTGCCAGCAGCGCTGACAGGGGCGGCGAGACCCAGTACTTC
few	TRBV5-6	TRBD1	TRBJ1-3	CASSLTGVKVGNTIYF	TGTGCCAGCAGCTTGACAGGGGTCAAGGTTGGAAACACCATATATTTT
few	TRBV7-9	NA	TRBJ1-1	CASSLATGQNTEAFF	TGTGCCAGCAGCTTAGCGACAGGACAGAACACTGAAGCTTTCTTT
NA	TRBV6-5	NA	TRBJ2-5	CASSYGGQGWETQYF	TGTGCCAGCAGTTACGGCGGCCAGGGCTGGGAGACCCAGTACTTC
NA	TRBV7-9	TRBD1	TRBJ1-2	CSSSLGQGLNYGYTF	TGTTCCAGCAGCTTAGGACAGGGCCTAAACTATGGCTACACCTTC
NA	TRBV5-1	TRBD1	TRBJ2-1	CASSLAGTGHFNEQFF	TGCGCCAGCAGCTTGGCCGGGACAGGGCATTTCAATGAGCAGTTCTTC
NA	TRBV7-2	TRBD2	TRBJ2-5	CASSTGSGRPGETQYF	TGTGCCAGCAGCACCGGTAGCGGGAGGCCTGGTGAGACCCAGTACTTC
once	TRBV28	NA	TRBJ2-7	CASSLGQGNEQYF	TGTGCCAGCAGTTTGGGGCAGGGGAACGAGCAGTACTTC
NA	TRBV2	TRBD1	TRBJ1-3	CASLNRGRANTIYF	TGTGCCAGCCTAAACAGGGGGCGGGCAAACACCATATATTTT
NA	TRBV6-6	NA	TRBJ2-1	CASRQLRGKDNEQFF	TGTGCCAGCAGACAACTTCGGGGGAAAGACAATGAGCAGTTCTTC
NA	TRBV5-1	NA	TRBJ2-3	CASSPFTDTQYF	TGCGCCAGCAGCCCGTTCACAGATACGCAGTATTTT
NA	TRBV5-1	TRBD2	TRBJ2-5	CASSLVGLAGQETQYF	TGCGCCAGCAGCTTGGTGGGACTAGCGGGTCAAGAGACCCAGTACTTC
NA	TRBV18	TRBD1	TRBJ1-1	CASSPGTGGNTEAFF	TGTGCCAGCTCACCAGGGACAGGGGGGAACACTGAAGCTTTCTTT
NA	TRBV28	TRBD1	TRBJ2-7	CASSPTTGVEQYF	TGTGCCAGCAGTCCAACGACAGGGGTGGAGCAGTACTTC
NA	TRBV5-1	NA	TRBJ2-3	CASSSPLDTQYF	TGCGCCAGCAGCTCCCCCCTCGATACGCAGTATTTT
NA	TRBV6-4	TRBD1	TRBJ1-2	CASSGTGYNYGYTF	TGTGCCAGCAGTGGGACAGGCTACAACTATGGCTACACCTTC
NA	TRBV10-3	NA	TRBJ2-7	CAISEVNIYEQYF	TGTGCCATCAGTGAGGTCAACATCTACGAGCAGTACTTC
NA	TRBV19	NA	TRBJ2-7	CASSTQREQYF	TGTGCCAGTAGTACTCAGCGGGAGCAGTACTTC
NA	TRBV27	TRBD2	TRBJ2-3	CASSLTAGAPTDTQYF	TGTGCCAGCAGTTTAACAGCGGGAGCCCCCACAGATACGCAGTATTTT
NA	TRBV7-9	TRBD2	TRBJ2-7	CASSEGSPSGQYF	TGTGCCAGCAGCGAAGGGTCCCCTAGCGGGCAGTACTTC
NA	TRBV29-1	NA	TRBJ1-2	CSVEEGVRYGYTF	TGCAGCGTTGAAGAAGGGGTCCGGTATGGCTACACCTTC